The 11 T cell receptor beta chains presented below share a single source sample, sequenced in a study of T cells after yellow fever vaccination. A single record per CDR3 protein comes from TCRdb applying MiXCR to the 5' RACE reads. The sample holds over 300,000 distinct CDR3 sequences, 6.8% seen once. Sequences were derived from PBMCs, sampled approximately 47 days after the first yellow fever vaccination. The receptors shown here come from a man aged 18 to 29 who received the YFV17D yellow fever vaccine.

This clonotype was counted ten times or more. The chain has TRBV15 and TRBJ2-4; 10 bases map to TRBD1. Germline CDR1 LNHNV, CDR2 YYDKDF (reference sequence). The CDR3 has 15 residues. Trimming removed 0 bases from V and 8 bases from J; junction bases left unmatched: 4. The CDR3 DNA sequence: TGTGCCACCAGCAGAGATGGGGACAGGGGTGACATTCAGTACTTC. Translating gives CATSRDGDRGDIQYF. Full variable domain (remainder filled in from reference TRBV15 and TRBJ2-4): DAMVIQNPRYQVTQFGKPVTLSCSQTLNHNVMYWYQQKSSQAPKLLFHYYDKDFNNEADTPDNFQSRRPNTSFCFLDIRSPGLGDTAMYLCATSRDGDRGDIQYFGAGTRLSVL.

This clonotype has more than one count but fewer than ten. V is TRBV7-9 and J is TRBJ2-1; TRBD1 might be the D (5 bases). The germline CDR1 and CDR2 sequences are SEHNR and FQNEAQ (reference sequence). The length of the CDR3 is 13 residues. With 2 bases removed from V and 8 bases from J, the gap between germline ends came to 10 bases. The CDR3 DNA reads as TGTGCCAGCAGCTTACCCCCCAGGGATGAGCAGTTCTTC. Protein sequence: CASSLPPRDEQFF.

This chain joins TRBV10-2 and TRBJ2-4; TRBD1 agrees at 9 bases. The ends lost 8 bases at V and 16 bases at J; junction bases unmatched: 9. CDR1 WSHSY and CDR2 SAAADI come from the germline V gene. The CDR3 totals 11 residues. As DNA, the CDR3 is TGCGCCAGCGGGGGACAGGGAGAGGAATACTTC. As protein: CASGGQGEEYF.

This clonotype has more than one count but fewer than ten. The rearrangement joins TRBV4-3 to TRBJ2-6, with D possibly being TRBD2 (5 bases). Trimming shortened V by 5 bases and J by 2 bases, and 10 bases separated the two germline ends. The CDR3 has 15 residues. CDR1 is LGHNA and CDR2 is YSLEER in the germline V gene. The chain's CDR3 is CASSTRTAGANVLTF. The CDR3 DNA reads TGCGCCAGCAGCACTCGGACTGCTGGGGCCAACGTCCTGACTTTC.

In this sample, this clonotype turned up a few times. This sequence joins TRBV4-1 and TRBJ2-7; D is undetermined. Germline-derived CDR1 and CDR2 are MGHRA and YSYEKL. Trimming left V 4 bases short and J 9 bases short, with 19 bases between. The CDR3 consists of 14 residues. The CDR3 coding sequence is TGCGCCAGCAGCCGCGAAGATTTACCTACGGTGCAGTACTTC. Protein sequence: CASSREDLPTVQYF.

This clonotype was detected only a few times. CDR3 protein: CASTTGDTGELFF. CDR3 in DNA: TGTGCCAGCACCACAGGGGACACCGGGGAGCTGTTTTTT. The V gene is TRBV5-5, the J gene TRBJ2-2; TRBD1 agrees at 7 bases. Germline V lookup: CDR1 SGHKS, CDR2 YYEKEE (reference sequence). This CDR3 spans 13 amino acids. V trimming: 6 bases; J trimming: 3 bases; junction bases outside the gene matches: 2.

This clonotype was counted a few times. The chain carries TRBV29-1 and TRBJ2-3; 8 bases fit TRBD1. From germline, CDR1 is SQVTM and CDR2 ANQGSEA. V lost 6 bases and J lost 4; bases outside the gene matches: 12. The CDR3 has 15 amino acids. This CDR3 reads CSVTGTGGFPDTQYF. Here the CDR3 DNA reads TGCAGCGTAACCGGGACAGGCGGATTTCCAGATACGCAGTATTTT.

This sequence joins TRBV5-4 and TRBJ2-5; 8 bases fit TRBD2. The V and J ends lost 4 bases and 10 bases, in that order; junction bases with no gene match: 12. This CDR3 spans 14 amino acids. Germline CDR1 SGHNT, CDR2 YYREEE (reference sequence). The DNA for the CDR3 is TGTGCCAGCAGCCCCGTGGGTAGCGGGGCCCACCAGTACTTC. Protein: CASSPVGSGAHQYF.

This clonotype was seen more than once but under ten times. This chain joins TRBV5-1 and TRBJ2-1, with D unclear. CDR1 is SGHRS and CDR2 is YFSETQ in the germline V gene. The CDR3 totals 13 residues. V was clipped by 1 base and J by 10 bases, with 12 bases between them. The CDR3 DNA reads TGCGCCAGCAGCTTGACGGGCCCAAGGGAGCAGTTCTTC. Protein: CASSLTGPREQFF. Filled out from reference TRBV5-1 and TRBJ2-1, the complete variable domain reads KAGVTQTPRYLIKTRGQQVTLSCSPISGHRSVSWYQQTPGQGLQFLFEYFSETQRNKGNFPGRFSGRQFSNSRSEMNVSTLELGDSALYLCASSLTGPREQFFGPGTRLTVL.

There are a few counts of this clonotype. V usage is TRBV10-3 and J usage is TRBJ2-4; 8 positions agree with TRBD1. The CDR3 runs 15 residues. Per germline, CDR1 ENHRY and CDR2 SYGVKD. V lost 6 bases and J lost 4; bases outside the gene matches: 8. The CDR3 region has the DNA TGTGCCATCAGAAAGGGGCAGGGGGCGAAAAACATTCAGTACTTC. Protein product: CAIRKGQGAKNIQYF.

This clonotype was detected a few times. The gene calls are TRBV19 and TRBJ2-7; 8 bases are shared with TRBD2. Unmatched junction bases numbered 9, after V lost 6 bases and J lost 5 bases. The V gene's germline CDR1 is LNHDA and CDR2 SQIVND (reference sequence). This CDR3 is built from 14 residues. CDR3 region: CASSGTSLVNEQYF. The CDR3 coding sequence is TGTGCCAGTAGCGGGACTAGTCTCGTGAACGAGCAGTACTTC.